The clone carrying this TCR beta chain was observed many times. The antigen remains unidentified. From 15-18 subjects, every sequencing run obtained over 170 million TCR-beta sequences. Each CDR3 protein gets one entry after TCRdb re-called the 5' RACE reads with MiXCR. The sample holds under 75,000 distinct CDR3 sequences, roughly 3.5% seen once. The entry originates in a study of neurological immune-mediated disorders. Whole-study results and caveats: One related-CDR3 cluster, found by phylogenetic grouping, held repertoires of 18 of 34 multiple sclerosis patients and is a possible signature. Among expanded clones, no CDR3 amino acid sequences were shared across subjects, a pattern suggesting private repertoires in all groups.

The receptor was derived from a woman aged 55-75 years with multiple sclerosis. Sequenced material: PBMCs.

CDR3: CASSLARGGYEQYF. DNA of the CDR3: TGTGCCAGCAGCTTGGCCAGGGGCGGCTACGAGCAGTACTTC. This rearrangement joins TRBV5-6 to TRBJ2-7, with D possibly TRBD1 on 6 matching bases. The germline V gene has CDR1 SGHDT and CDR2 YYEEEE. The V gene lost 0 bases and the J gene lost 3 bases, with 10 bases spanning the gap. CDR3 size: 14 residues.